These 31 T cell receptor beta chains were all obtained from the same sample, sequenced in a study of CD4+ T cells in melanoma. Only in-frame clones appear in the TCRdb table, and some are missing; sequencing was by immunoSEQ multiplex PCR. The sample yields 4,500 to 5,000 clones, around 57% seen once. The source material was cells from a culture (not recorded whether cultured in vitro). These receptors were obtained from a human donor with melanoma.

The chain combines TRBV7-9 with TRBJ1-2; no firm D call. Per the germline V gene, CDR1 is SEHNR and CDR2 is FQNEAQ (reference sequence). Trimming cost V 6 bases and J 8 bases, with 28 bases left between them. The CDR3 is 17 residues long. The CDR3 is CASRPPGAGGPGSGYTF. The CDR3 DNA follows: TGTGCCAGCAGACCCCCGGGCGCAGGTGGACCGGGGTCGGGCTACACCTTC.

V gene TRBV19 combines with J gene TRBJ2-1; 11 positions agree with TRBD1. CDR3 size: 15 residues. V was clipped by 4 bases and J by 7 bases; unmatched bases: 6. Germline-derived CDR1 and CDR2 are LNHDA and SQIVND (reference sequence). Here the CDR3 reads CASSTRDRGGNEQFF. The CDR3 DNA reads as TGTGCCAGTAGTACGAGGGACAGGGGGGGGAATGAGCAGTTCTTC.

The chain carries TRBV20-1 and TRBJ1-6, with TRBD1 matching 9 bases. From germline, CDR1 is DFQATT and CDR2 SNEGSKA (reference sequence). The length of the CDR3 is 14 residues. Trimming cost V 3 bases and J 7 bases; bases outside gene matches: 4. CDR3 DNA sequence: TGCAGTGCTAGTTCCGGGACAGGGAATTCACCCCTCCACTTT. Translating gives CSASSGTGNSPLHF.

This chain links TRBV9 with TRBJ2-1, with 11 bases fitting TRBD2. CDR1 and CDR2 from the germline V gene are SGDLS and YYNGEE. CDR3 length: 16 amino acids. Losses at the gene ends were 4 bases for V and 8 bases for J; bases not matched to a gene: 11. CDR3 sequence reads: CASSSRLAGTLDEQFF. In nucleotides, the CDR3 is TGTGCCAGCAGCTCGAGACTAGCGGGGACCTTGGATGAGCAGTTCTTC.

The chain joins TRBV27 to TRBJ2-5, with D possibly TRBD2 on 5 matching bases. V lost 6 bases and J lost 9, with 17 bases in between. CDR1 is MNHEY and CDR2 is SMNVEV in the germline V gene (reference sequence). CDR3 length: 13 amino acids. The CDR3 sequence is CASSRGQLMPQYF. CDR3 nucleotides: TGTGCCAGCAGCAGAGGGCAGTTAATGCCCCAGTACTTC.

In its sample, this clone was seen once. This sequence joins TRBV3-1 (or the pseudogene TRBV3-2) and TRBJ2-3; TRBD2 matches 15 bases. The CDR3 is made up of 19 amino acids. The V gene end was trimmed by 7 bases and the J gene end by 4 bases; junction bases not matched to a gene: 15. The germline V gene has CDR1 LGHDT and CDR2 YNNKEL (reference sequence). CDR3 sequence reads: CASTIPRTSGGAVADTQYF. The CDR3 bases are TGTGCCAGCACAATCCCCAGGACTAGCGGGGGGGCGGTCGCAGATACGCAGTATTTT.

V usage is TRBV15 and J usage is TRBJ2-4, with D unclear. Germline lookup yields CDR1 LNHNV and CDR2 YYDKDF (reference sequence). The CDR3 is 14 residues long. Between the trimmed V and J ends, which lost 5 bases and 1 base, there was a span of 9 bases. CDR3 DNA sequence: TGTGCCACCAGCGCCAGGCATGCCAAAAACATTCAGTACTTC. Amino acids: CATSARHAKNIQYF.

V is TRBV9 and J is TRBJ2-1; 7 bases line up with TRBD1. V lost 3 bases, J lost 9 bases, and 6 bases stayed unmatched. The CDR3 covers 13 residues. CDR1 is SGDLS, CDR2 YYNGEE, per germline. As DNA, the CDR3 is TGTGCCAGCAGCGCCGACAGGGCTCGTGAGCAGTTCTTC. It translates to CASSADRAREQFF.

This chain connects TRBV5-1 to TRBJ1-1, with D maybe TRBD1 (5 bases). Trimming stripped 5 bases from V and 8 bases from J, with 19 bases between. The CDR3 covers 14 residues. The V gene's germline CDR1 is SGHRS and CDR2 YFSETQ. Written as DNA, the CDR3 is TGCGCCAGCAGTGGGGGTAAGCGCCCCCAGGAAGCTTTCTTT. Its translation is CASSGGKRPQEAFF.

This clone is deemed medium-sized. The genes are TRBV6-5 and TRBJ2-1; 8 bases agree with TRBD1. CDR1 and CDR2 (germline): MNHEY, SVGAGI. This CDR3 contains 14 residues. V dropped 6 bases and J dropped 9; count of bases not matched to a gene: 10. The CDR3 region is CASSGQGLEGEQFF. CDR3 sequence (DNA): TGTGCCAGCAGCGGACAGGGCTTGGAGGGTGAGCAGTTCTTC.

The CDR3 region is CASRQGKGETQYF. Written as DNA, the CDR3 is TGCGCCAGTCGACAGGGGAAAGGAGAGACCCAGTACTTC. The chain recombines TRBV5-1 with TRBJ2-5; TRBD1 matches at 8 bases. V lost 8 bases and J lost 4; bases outside the gene matches: 7. The CDR3 is made up of 13 amino acids. Germline values: CDR1 SGHRS, CDR2 YFSETQ.

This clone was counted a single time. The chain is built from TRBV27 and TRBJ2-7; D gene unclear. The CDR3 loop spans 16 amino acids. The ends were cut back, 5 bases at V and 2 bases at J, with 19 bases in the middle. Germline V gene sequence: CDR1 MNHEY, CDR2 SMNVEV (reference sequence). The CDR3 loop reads CASSPFPRLGTYEQYF. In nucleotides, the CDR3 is TGTGCCAGCAGTCCTTTCCCCCGCTTAGGCACCTACGAGCAGTACTTC.

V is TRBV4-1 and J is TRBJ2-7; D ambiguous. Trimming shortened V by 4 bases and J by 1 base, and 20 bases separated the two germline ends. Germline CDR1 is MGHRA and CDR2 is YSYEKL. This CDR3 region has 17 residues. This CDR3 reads CASSPQMKAEISYEQYF. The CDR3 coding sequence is TGCGCCAGCAGCCCACAGATGAAAGCTGAAATTTCCTACGAGCAGTACTTC.

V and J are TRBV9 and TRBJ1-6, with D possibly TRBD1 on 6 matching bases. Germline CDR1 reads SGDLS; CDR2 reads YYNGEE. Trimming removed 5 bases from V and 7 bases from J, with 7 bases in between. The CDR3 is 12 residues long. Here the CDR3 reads CASSTGNSPLHF. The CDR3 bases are TGTGCCAGCAGTACAGGGAATTCACCCCTCCACTTT. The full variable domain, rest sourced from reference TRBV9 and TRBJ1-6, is DSGVTQTPKHLITATGQRVTLRCSPRSGDLSVYWYQQSLDQGLQFLIQYYNGEERAKGNILERFSAQQFPDLHSELNLSSLELGDSALYFCASSTGNSPLHFGNGTRLTVT.

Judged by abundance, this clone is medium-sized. The CDR3 DNA reads TGTGCCACCCTAGCGACAGGACAAAATTCACCCCTCCACTTT. Protein: CATLATGQNSPLHF. This rearrangement joins TRBV11-2 to TRBJ1-6; tentative D call: TRBD1 (6 bases). The CDR3 loop spans 14 amino acids. Trimming removed 10 bases at V and 7 bases at J, with 17 bases between. CDR1 and CDR2 from the germline V gene are SGHAT and FQNNGV.

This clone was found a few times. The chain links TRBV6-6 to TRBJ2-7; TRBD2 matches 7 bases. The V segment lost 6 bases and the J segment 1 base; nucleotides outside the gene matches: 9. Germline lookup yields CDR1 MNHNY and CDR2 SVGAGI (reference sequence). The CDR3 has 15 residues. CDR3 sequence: CASSPEGTISYEQYF. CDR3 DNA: TGTGCCAGCAGCCCTGAGGGGACTATTTCCTACGAGCAGTACTTC.

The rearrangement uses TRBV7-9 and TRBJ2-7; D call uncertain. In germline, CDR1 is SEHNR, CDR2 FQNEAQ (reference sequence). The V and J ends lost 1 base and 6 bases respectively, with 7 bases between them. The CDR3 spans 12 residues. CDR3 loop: CASSLGGTEQYF. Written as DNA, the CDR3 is TGTGCCAGCAGCTTAGGTGGTACCGAGCAGTACTTC.

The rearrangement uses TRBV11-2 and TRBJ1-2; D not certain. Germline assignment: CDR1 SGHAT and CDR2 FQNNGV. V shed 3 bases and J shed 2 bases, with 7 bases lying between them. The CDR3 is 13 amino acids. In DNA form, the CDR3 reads TGTGCCAGCAGCTTCGGGCGGAACTATGGCTACACCTTC. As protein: CASSFGRNYGYTF.

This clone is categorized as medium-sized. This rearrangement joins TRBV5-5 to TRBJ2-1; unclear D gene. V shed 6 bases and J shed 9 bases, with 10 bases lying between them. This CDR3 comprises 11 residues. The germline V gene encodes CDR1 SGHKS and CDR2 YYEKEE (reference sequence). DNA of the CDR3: TGTGCCAGCACCGAGGATGGTGAGCAGTTCTTC. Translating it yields CASTEDGEQFF.

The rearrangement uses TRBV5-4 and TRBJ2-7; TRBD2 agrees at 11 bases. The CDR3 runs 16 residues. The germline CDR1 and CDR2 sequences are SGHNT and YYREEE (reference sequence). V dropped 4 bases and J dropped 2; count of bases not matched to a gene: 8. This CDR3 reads CASSVVAGGPPYEQYF. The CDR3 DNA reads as TGTGCCAGCAGCGTAGTAGCGGGGGGGCCCCCCTACGAGCAGTACTTC.

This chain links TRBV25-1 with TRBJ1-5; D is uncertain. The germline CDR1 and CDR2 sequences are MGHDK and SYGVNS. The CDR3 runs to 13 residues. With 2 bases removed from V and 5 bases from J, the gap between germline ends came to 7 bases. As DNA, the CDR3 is TGTGCCAGCAGTGAACTTGGGGATCAGCCCCAGCATTTT. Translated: CASSELGDQPQHF.

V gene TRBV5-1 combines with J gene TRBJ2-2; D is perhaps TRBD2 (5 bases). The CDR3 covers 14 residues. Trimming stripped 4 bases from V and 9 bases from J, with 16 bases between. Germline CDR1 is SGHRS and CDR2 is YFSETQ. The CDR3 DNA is TGCGCCAGCAGCCCTTTGAGGGAACGCAGGGAGCTGTTTTTT. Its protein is CASSPLRERRELFF.

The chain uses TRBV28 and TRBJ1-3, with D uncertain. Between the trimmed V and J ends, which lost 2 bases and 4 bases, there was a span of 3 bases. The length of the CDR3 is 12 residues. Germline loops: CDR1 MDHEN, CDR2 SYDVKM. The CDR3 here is CASSLEGNTIYF. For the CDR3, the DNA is TGTGCCAGCAGTTTAGAGGGAAACACCATATATTTT.

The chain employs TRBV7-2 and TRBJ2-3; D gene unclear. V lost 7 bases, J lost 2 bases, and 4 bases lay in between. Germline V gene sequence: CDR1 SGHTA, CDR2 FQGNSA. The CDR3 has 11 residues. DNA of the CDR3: TGTGCCAGCACGCTCACAGATACGCAGTATTTT. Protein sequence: CASTLTDTQYF.

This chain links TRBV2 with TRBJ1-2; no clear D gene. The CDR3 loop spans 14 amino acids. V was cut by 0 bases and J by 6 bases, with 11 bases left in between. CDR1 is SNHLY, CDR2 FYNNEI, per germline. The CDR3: CASSEAGNRNGYTF. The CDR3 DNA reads TGTGCCAGCAGTGAAGCAGGGAATCGGAATGGCTACACCTTC. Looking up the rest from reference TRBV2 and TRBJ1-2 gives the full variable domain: EPEVTQTPSHQVTQMGQEVILRCVPISNHLYFYWYRQILGQKVEFLVSFYNNEISEKSEIFDDQFSVERPDGSNFTLKIRSTKLEDSAMYFCASSEAGNRNGYTFGSGTRLTVV.

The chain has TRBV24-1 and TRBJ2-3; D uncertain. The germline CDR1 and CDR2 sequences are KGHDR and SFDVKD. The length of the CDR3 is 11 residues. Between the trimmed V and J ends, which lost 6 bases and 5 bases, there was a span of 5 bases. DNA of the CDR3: TGTGCCACCAGTAACTTAGATACGCAGTATTTT. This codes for CATSNLDTQYF.

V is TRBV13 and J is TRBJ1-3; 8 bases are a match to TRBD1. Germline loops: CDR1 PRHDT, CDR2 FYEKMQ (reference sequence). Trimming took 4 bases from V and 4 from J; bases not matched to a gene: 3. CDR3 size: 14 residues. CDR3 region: CASSWTGQGNTIYF. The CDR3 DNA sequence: TGTGCCAGCAGCTGGACAGGGCAGGGAAACACCATATATTTT.

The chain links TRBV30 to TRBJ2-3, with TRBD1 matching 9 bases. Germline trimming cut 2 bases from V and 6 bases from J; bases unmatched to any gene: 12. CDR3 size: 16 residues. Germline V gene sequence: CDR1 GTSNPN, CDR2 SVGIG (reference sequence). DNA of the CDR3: TGTGCCTGGAGTAAGGGACAGGGCGCAGGAGGGGATACGCAGTATTTT. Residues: CAWSKGQGAGGDTQYF. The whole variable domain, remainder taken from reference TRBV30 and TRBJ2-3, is SQTIHQWPATLVQPVGSPLSLECTVEGTSNPNLYWYRQAAGRGLQLLFYSVGIGQISSEVPQNLSASRPQDRQFILSSKKLLLSDSGFYLCAWSKGQGAGGDTQYFGPGTRLTVL.

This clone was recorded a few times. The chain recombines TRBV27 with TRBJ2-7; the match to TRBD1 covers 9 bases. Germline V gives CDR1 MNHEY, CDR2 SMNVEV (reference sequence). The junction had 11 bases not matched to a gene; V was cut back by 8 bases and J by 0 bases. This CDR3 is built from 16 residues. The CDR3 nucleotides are TGTGCCAGCGCCACGGGGGGACAGGGACGCTCCTACGAGCAGTACTTC. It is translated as CASATGGQGRSYEQYF.

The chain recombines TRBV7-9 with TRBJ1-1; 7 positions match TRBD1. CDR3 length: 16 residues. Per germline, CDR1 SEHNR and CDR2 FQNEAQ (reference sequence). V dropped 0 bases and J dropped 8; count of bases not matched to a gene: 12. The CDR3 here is CASSLAIGQEGFEAFF. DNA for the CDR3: TGTGCCAGCAGCTTAGCGATTGGACAGGAAGGTTTCGAAGCTTTCTTT. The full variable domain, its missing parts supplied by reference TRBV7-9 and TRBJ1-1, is DTGVSQNPRHKITKRGQNVTFRCDPISEHNRLYWYRQTLGQGPEFLTYFQNEAQLEKSRLLSDRFSAERPKGSFSTLEIQRTEQGDSAMYLCASSLAIGQEGFEAFFGQGTRLTVV.

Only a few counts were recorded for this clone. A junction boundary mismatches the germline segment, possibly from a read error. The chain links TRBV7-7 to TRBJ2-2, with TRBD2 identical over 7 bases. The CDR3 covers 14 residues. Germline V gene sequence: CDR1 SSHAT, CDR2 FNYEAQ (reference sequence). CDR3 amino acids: CASSLSGITGELFF. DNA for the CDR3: TGTGCTAGCAGCTTAAGCGGGATCACCGGGGAGCTGTTTTTT.